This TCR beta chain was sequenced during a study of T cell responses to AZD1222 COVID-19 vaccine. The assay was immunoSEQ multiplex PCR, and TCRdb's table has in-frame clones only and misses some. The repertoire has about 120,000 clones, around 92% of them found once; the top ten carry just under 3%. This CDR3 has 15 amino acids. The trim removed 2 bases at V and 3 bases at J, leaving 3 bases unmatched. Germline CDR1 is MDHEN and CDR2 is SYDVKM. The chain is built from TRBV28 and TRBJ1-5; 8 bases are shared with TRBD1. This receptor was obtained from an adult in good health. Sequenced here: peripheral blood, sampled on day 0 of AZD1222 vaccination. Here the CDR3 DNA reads TGTGCCAGCAGTTTAGCAGGGGGCTACAATCAGCCCCAGCATTTT. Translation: CASSLAGGYNQPQHF. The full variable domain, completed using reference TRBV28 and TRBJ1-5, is DVKVTQSSRYLVKRTGEKVFLECVQDMDHENMFWYRQDPGLGLRLIYFSYDVKMKEKGDIPEGYSVSREKKERFSLILESASTNQTSMYLCASSLAGGYNQPQHFGDGTRLSIL.